This TCR beta chain comes out of a study of naive and memory T cell subsets. Study-wide findings and caveats: Each distinct alpha or beta sequence counts as one clonotype. RNA-based TCR counts may shift with T cell activation and differentiation. Possibly reflecting memory cells re-expressing CD45RA, a few larger clonotypes occurred in naive repertoires, especially CD8.

CDR1 DFQATT and CDR2 SNEGSKA come from the germline V gene (reference sequence). This CDR3 has 11 residues. The V and J ends lost 2 bases and 5 bases respectively, with 6 bases between them. Two oligonucleotides, mixed equimolar, formed the beta constant-region primer covering TRBC1 and TRBC2. The ligated cDNA underwent four PCR rounds using SP2 and nested alpha and beta constant-region primers. Ligation attached a single-stranded oligonucleotide with a 12-nucleotide UMI and the SP2 primer to the cDNA 3' end. TCRdb ran MiXCR on the UMI-ligation and nested PCR reads and lists one entry per CDR3 protein. The sample includes 120,000 to 150,000 distinct CDR3 sequences, roughly 20% of them seen just once. Alpha and beta libraries were amplified separately from the second PCR onward. This clonotype occurred many times. Its target is unknown.

This receptor was taken from a human donor in good health. The sample comprised naive CD4+ T cells from blood. The chain uses TRBV20-1 and TRBJ2-5; D is unresolved. In nucleotides, the CDR3 is TGCAGTGCTAGATCAGTGGAGACCCAGTACTTC. Amino acids: CSARSVETQYF.